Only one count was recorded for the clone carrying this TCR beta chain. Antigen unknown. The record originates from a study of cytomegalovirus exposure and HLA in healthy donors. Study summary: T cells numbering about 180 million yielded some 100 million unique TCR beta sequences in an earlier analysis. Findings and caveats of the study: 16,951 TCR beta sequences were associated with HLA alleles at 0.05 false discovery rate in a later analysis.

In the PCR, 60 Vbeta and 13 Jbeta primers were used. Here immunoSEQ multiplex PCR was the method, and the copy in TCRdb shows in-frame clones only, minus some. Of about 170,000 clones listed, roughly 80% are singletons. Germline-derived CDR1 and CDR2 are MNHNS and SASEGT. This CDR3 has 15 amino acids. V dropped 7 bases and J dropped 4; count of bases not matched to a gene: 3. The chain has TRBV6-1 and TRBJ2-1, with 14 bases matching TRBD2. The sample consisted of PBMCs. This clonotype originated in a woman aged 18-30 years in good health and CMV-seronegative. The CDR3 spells CASTGLAGGYNEQFF. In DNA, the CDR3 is TGTGCCAGCACCGGACTAGCGGGAGGATACAATGAGCAGTTCTTC.